The entry that follows covers one T cell receptor (beta chain) sequence. Its antigen remains unknown. The sample comes from a study of cytomegalovirus exposure and HLA in healthy donors. Study results and caveats: Association with HLA alleles at 0.05 false discovery rate was found for 15,000 or so TCR beta sequences in a later analysis. Some V segments (TRBV6-2 and TRBV6-3 among them) were excluded as indistinguishable.

This PCR relied on a set of 60 Vbeta primers and 13 Jbeta primers. The method was immunoSEQ multiplex PCR; TCRdb's version includes in-frame clones alone and lacks a portion of them. The table records some 69,000 clones, more than 60% of them present only once. This CDR3 is built from 15 residues. Germline CDR1 SGHNT, CDR2 YENEEA. Trimming took 0 bases from V and 5 from J, leaving 13 bases between them. The chain combines TRBV11-3 with TRBJ1-1, with a tentative D call TRBD1 (5 bases). The TCR was taken from a woman under 40 in good health and CMV-seronegative. Sequencing was carried out using PBMCs. CDR3 DNA: TGTGCCAGCAGCTTAGAAGGTATTGGGGGGACTGAAGCTTTCTTT. It yields the protein CASSLEGIGGTEAFF. The whole variable domain, filled in from reference TRBV11-3 and TRBJ1-1, reads EAGVVQSPRYKIIEKKQPVAFWCNPISGHNTLYWYLQNLGQGPELLIRYENEEAVDDSQLPKDRFSAERLKGVDSTLKIQPAELGDSAVYLCASSLEGIGGTEAFFGQGTRLTVV.